A single TCR beta chain is shown here with its context. Its antigen remains unidentified. Base-call qualities are not available, and no considerably larger clone is one nucleotide away. In the prospective study, participants were about 18 to 100 years old, resided in 20 to 30 geographic areas of the United States, and were enrolled through a virtual design. In the prospective study, participants were assigned to cohorts based on the clinical history participants reported in a screening survey and a study questionnaire. A participant counted as exposed if, within 2 weeks of entering the study, that participant had been in contact with someone who had a PCR-confirmed or clinician-diagnosed COVID-19 case. In the prospective study, whole blood, serum and a nasopharyngeal or oropharyngeal swab were collected from each participant by mobile phlebotomists. Prospective study participants could optionally give additional blood draws and questionnaires over an approximately 2-month period. Before DNA extraction, prospective study blood samples were shipped either frozen or at room temperature.

This specimen belongs to a study of blood T cell repertoires in COVID-19 (dated by TCRdb to about 2020). General notes on the study: Samples covering the acute and convalescent phases of COVID-19 were provided by collaborators in the United States, Italy and Spain. Where available, HLA class I and class II types were obtained from metadata supplied by the sample provider rather than from assay-based typing. The dataset comprised deeply sampled blood TCRbeta repertoires from subjects exposed to, actively infected with, or recovered from COVID-19. The repertoires were made available in a free public database intended to serve as a resource for research on the immune response to SARS-CoV-2. The prospective study material was composed of cDNA or gDNA derived from T cells, B-cell-depleted T cells, or PBMCs. Samples came from the ongoing ImmuneRACE study (first 160 participants) plus 1,254 subjects from 6 global collaborators. Sample metadata almost always included a de-identified subject ID, COVID-19 status, age in years and sex.

The CDR3 measures 14 amino acids from cysteine to phenylalanine. Only the CDR3 region is kept as DNA, spanning 42 bases read in frame from base 1. CDR1 LGHNT and CDR2 FRNRAP are derived from the germline V gene. V is pared back by 2 bases and J by 0 bases, with 5 bases lying between the germline termini. The immunoSEQ Assay, a bias-controlled multiplex PCR, was used to amplify TCRbeta CDR3 regions from genomic DNA. The study's own analysis went as follows. Within the assay, amplification of reference gene primers was used to estimate how many nucleated cells each sample contained. To quantify the absolute abundance of each unique TCRbeta CDR3 rearrangement, sequence reads were collapsed and filtered. For each sample, productive Simpson clonality was calculated as the square root of Simpson's diversity index across productive rearrangements. The table comes from immuneACCESS by way of TCRdb, which keeps in-frame sequences with V and J called. Part of the clones is missing from these tables; in studies checked, under half for an unresolved V gene and the rest for unknown reasons. That table furnishes V, J and clone size, whereas the DNA furnished D and trimming. For this sample there are about 320,000 clones; over 90% appear just once. Together, the top ten hold 3.5% to 5% of the sample.

The paper as a whole reports these results and caveats: How much clinical and demographic metadata was included differed by source and by participant, and the metadata was provided uncurated.

Specimen: PBMCs or T cells enriched from blood (not recorded which). The sequence is built from TRBV12-5 and TRBJ1-3, with no confidently assigned D gene. The receptor was isolated from a woman aged 25 to 39 who had been exposed to COVID-19. The CDR3 reads CASGLSSSGNTIYF. Here is the DNA: TGTGCTAGTGGTTTGTCCTCCTCTGGAAACACCATATATTTT. With the portions outside the CDR3 filled from the reference TRBV12-5 and TRBJ1-3 genes, the complete variable region becomes DARVTQTPRHKVTEMGQEVTMRCQPILGHNTVFWYRQTMMQGLELLAYFRNRAPLDDSGMPKDRFSAEMPDATLATLKIQPSEPRDSAVYFCASGLSSSGNTIYFGEGSWLTVV.